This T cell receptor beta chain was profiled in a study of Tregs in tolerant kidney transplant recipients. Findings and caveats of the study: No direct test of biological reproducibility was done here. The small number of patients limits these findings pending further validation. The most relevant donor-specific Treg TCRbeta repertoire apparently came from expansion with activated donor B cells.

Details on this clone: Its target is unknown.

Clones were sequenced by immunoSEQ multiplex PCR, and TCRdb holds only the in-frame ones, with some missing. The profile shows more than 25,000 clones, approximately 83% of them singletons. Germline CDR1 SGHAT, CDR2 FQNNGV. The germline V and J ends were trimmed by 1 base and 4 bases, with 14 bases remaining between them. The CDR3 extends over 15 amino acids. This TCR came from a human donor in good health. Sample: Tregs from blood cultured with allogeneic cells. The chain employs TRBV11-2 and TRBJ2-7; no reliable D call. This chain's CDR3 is CASSLALGRRYEQYF. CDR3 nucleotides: TGTGCCAGCAGCTTAGCGCTCGGCCGGCGATACGAGCAGTACTTC.